What follows are 27 T cell receptor beta chains derived from one specimen sequenced in a study of cytomegalovirus exposure and HLA in healthy donors. PCR was performed using 60 Vbeta and 13 Jbeta primers. Generated by immunoSEQ multiplex PCR, the TCRdb table keeps only in-frame clones and is missing some. The sample lists 100,000 to 150,000 clones; 65% to 80% were seen once. Sequenced material: PBMCs. All receptors derive from a middle-aged woman in good health and CMV-seronegative.

Here the CDR3 DNA reads TGTGCCAGCAGTGAATCCCCCCGGACAGGGGACTATGGCTACACCTTC. Its translation is CASSESPRTGDYGYTF. The V gene is TRBV25-1, the J gene TRBJ1-2, with 9 bases matching TRBD1. Trimming at V came to 1 base and at J to 3 bases, leaving 6 bases not matched to a gene. Germline CDR1 and CDR2: MGHDK and SYGVNS. CDR3 length: 16 residues.

In this sample, this clone turned up once. V gene TRBV5-6 combines with J gene TRBJ1-1, with a possible D match to TRBD1 (6 bases). Germline values: CDR1 SGHDT, CDR2 YYEEEE. The CDR3 runs to 16 residues. Deletions cut 0 bases from V and 4 bases from J, with 16 bases between. CDR3 coding DNA: TGTGCCAGCAGCTTGGGAGGGGGGGGAAGGACCACTGAAGCTTTCTTT. Protein: CASSLGGGGRTTEAFF.

This clone has a handful of counts. The chain couples TRBV27 to TRBJ1-2; TRBD1 matches 9 bases. CDR1 and CDR2 (germline): MNHEY, SMNVEV (reference sequence). There are 15 residues in the CDR3. V shed 6 bases and J 2 bases; nucleotides not matched to a gene: 7. CDR3 amino acids: CASRPEGQGNYGYTF. The CDR3 coding sequence is TGTGCCAGCAGGCCTGAGGGACAGGGCAACTATGGCTACACCTTC.

The V call is TRBV6-1, the J call TRBJ1-1, with TRBD1 matching 8 bases. The germline CDR1 and CDR2 sequences are MNHNS and SASEGT. The CDR3 is 14 residues long. The V gene end was trimmed by 10 bases and the J gene end by 6 bases; junction bases not matched to a gene: 13. Written as DNA, the CDR3 is TGTGCCACCCAGGACAGGGATCGTCTCCCTGAAGCTTTCTTT. The encoded protein is CATQDRDRLPEAFF.

In this sample, this clone turned up once. The chain has TRBV2 and TRBJ2-1; TRBD2 matches 12 bases. The CDR3 loop spans 15 amino acids. Germline V lookup: CDR1 SNHLY, CDR2 FYNNEI. The V gene end was trimmed by 2 bases and the J gene end by 8 bases; junction bases not matched to a gene: 4. As DNA, the CDR3 is TGTGCCAGCAGTGAAATGGCTAGCGGGGGGGATGAGCAGTTCTTC. Residues: CASSEMASGGDEQFF.

The table lists this clone with a few counts. V usage is TRBV27 and J usage is TRBJ1-5; D is possibly TRBD1 (6 bases). CDR3 length equals 14 residues. Germline V gene sequence: CDR1 MNHEY, CDR2 SMNVEV (reference sequence). V dropped 4 bases and J dropped 3 bases, with 10 bases sitting between them. The CDR3 DNA reads TGTGCCAGCAGTTCTACAGGGTACAATCAGCCCCAGCATTTT. Translating it yields CASSSTGYNQPQHF.

The rearrangement joins TRBV9 to TRBJ2-5, with D possibly being TRBD2 (7 bases). The V and J ends lost 3 bases and 5 bases respectively, with 14 bases between them. This CDR3 comprises 14 residues. CDR1 is SGDLS, CDR2 YYNGEE, per germline. In DNA form, the CDR3 reads TGTGCCAGCAGCGAGGGGGAGGGGTGGGAGACCCAGTACTTC. It is translated as CASSEGEGWETQYF.

This clone was picked up a small number of times. The V gene is TRBV28, the J gene TRBJ2-7; D is possibly TRBD1 (5 bases). Looked up from germline, CDR1 is MDHEN and CDR2 is SYDVKM. The CDR3 totals 15 residues. Trimming shortened V by 5 bases and J by 7 bases, and 21 bases separated the two germline ends. The CDR3 nucleotides are TGTGCCAGCAGTCCCCAACAGGTACACCCCATGGAGCAGTACTTC. It yields the protein CASSPQQVHPMEQYF.

This chain links TRBV27 with TRBJ2-1, with 7 bases lining up with TRBD1. V lost 6 bases, J lost 6 bases, and 11 bases stayed unmatched. CDR3 size: 15 residues. Germline lookup yields CDR1 MNHEY and CDR2 SMNVEV (reference sequence). CDR3 sequence (DNA): TGTGCCAGCAGACCCCGACAGGGTCGAATCAATGAGCAGTTCTTC. It yields the protein CASRPRQGRINEQFF.

The chain joins TRBV7-6 to TRBJ2-7; D remains unclear. Germline CDR1 SGHVS, CDR2 FNYEAQ. V lost 5 bases to trimming and J lost 1 base, with 15 bases between them. The CDR3 has 15 residues. CDR3 protein: CASSPLAGRSYEQYF. The CDR3 DNA is TGTGCCAGCAGCCCCTTAGCCGGTAGGTCCTACGAGCAGTACTTC.

The V and J genes are TRBV28 and TRBJ2-3, with D perhaps TRBD2 (7 bases). Trimming shortened V by 6 bases and J by 3 bases, and 16 bases separated the two germline ends. In germline, CDR1 is MDHEN, CDR2 SYDVKM. This CDR3 has 15 residues. In DNA, the CDR3 is TGTGCCAGCAGCTCGGGGGGCCCCGAGACAGATACGCAGTATTTT. It translates to CASSSGGPETDTQYF.

The chain carries TRBV28 and TRBJ1-5; D is possibly TRBD1 (5 bases). This CDR3 contains 15 residues. V lost 2 bases, J lost 2 bases, and 10 bases lay in between. Germline assignment: CDR1 MDHEN and CDR2 SYDVKM. The CDR3 spells CASSLAGKGNQPQHF. CDR3 nucleotide sequence: TGTGCCAGCAGTTTAGCAGGGAAGGGCAATCAGCCCCAGCATTTT. The variable domain in full, completed from reference TRBV28 and TRBJ1-5, reads DVKVTQSSRYLVKRTGEKVFLECVQDMDHENMFWYRQDPGLGLRLIYFSYDVKMKEKGDIPEGYSVSREKKERFSLILESASTNQTSMYLCASSLAGKGNQPQHFGDGTRLSIL.

The chain employs TRBV7-9 and TRBJ1-1; D is possibly TRBD1 (6 bases). Deletions cut 3 bases from V and 0 bases from J, with 8 bases between. The CDR3 covers 14 residues. Germline V gene sequence: CDR1 SEHNR, CDR2 FQNEAQ (reference sequence). CDR3 DNA: TGTGCCAGCAGCTTCCCAGGGGTGAACACTGAAGCTTTCTTT. It codes for CASSFPGVNTEAFF. The complete variable domain, with remaining parts taken from reference TRBV7-9 and TRBJ1-1, reads DTGVSQNPRHKITKRGQNVTFRCDPISEHNRLYWYRQTLGQGPEFLTYFQNEAQLEKSRLLSDRFSAERPKGSFSTLEIQRTEQGDSAMYLCASSFPGVNTEAFFGQGTRLTVV.

This clone is a singleton in its sample. The gene calls are TRBV14 and TRBJ1-1; no reliable D call. CDR3 length: 15 amino acids. Germline CDR1 reads SGHDN; CDR2 reads FVKESK. V lost 0 bases and J lost 1, with 9 bases in between. CDR3 residues: CASSQDPLRNTEAFF. CDR3 bases: TGTGCCAGCAGCCAAGATCCCCTCCGGAACACTGAAGCTTTCTTT.

This chain joins TRBV27 and TRBJ1-2; D not certain. V shed 7 bases and J shed 0 bases, with 15 bases lying between them. CDR1 is MNHEY and CDR2 is SMNVEV in the germline V gene (reference sequence). There are 15 residues in the CDR3. CDR3 coding DNA: TGTGCCAGCACTACAACCGGAGGAGCTAACTATGGCTACACCTTC. Amino acid sequence: CASTTTGGANYGYTF.

In regard to this clone: The sample holds other DNA sequences that translate to the same CDR3. The CDR3 loop reads CASSYSGTGGGYTF. CDR3 DNA sequence: TGTGCCAGCAGCTACTCCGGGACAGGGGGAGGCTACACCTTC. The J gene is TRBJ1-2, the V gene TRBV7-9; 11 bases line up with TRBD1. Losses at the gene ends were 4 bases for V and 8 bases for J; bases not matched to a gene: 6. This CDR3 is 14 amino acids long. CDR1 is SEHNR and CDR2 is FQNEAQ in the germline V gene (reference sequence).

CDR3: CATRSGTSGGEQFF. CDR3 coding DNA: TGTGCCACCCGATCGGGGACTAGTGGTGGTGAGCAGTTCTTC. The V call is TRBV6-1, the J call TRBJ2-1, with TRBD2 matching over 8 bases. CDR1 is MNHNS and CDR2 is SASEGT in the germline V gene. The CDR3 contains 14 residues. With V trimmed by 10 bases and J by 9 bases, 14 bases remained unmatched.

This clone has a single count. This chain links TRBV21-1 with TRBJ2-5; TRBD2, the D gene given by the table, was not confirmed from the DNA. TRBV21-1 is recorded as a pseudogene. CDR3 size: 16 residues. The CDR3 DNA sequence: TGTGCCATCCCTAAAGCTGGGAGGGGTGGAAAAGAGACCCAGTACTTC. Its protein is CAIPKAGRGGKETQYF.

This clone appeared a few times. This chain connects TRBV6-6 to TRBJ1-5, with D perhaps matching TRBD1 (5 bases). V was trimmed by 5 bases and J by 0 bases, leaving 11 bases between them. The CDR3 is 15 amino acids. CDR1 is MNHNY, CDR2 SVGAGI, per germline (reference sequence). CDR3 loop: CASSRQSFSNQPQHF. Here the CDR3 DNA reads TGTGCCAGCAGTCGACAGAGTTTTAGCAATCAGCCCCAGCATTTT.

This chain uses TRBV19 with TRBJ1-2; 11 nucleotides align to TRBD1. Germline lookup yields CDR1 LNHDA and CDR2 SQIVND (reference sequence). The CDR3 spans 13 residues. J gave up 6 bases and V 10 bases, and 7 bases lay outside the gene matches. The CDR3 loop reads CATWDRGWNGYTF. Written as DNA, the CDR3 is TGTGCCACCTGGGACAGGGGGTGGAATGGCTACACCTTC.

V gene TRBV4-1 combines with J gene TRBJ2-3; perhaps TRBD2 as D (6 bases). V was clipped by 1 base and J by 2 bases, with 13 bases between them. Per germline, CDR1 MGHRA and CDR2 YSYEKL. This CDR3 spans 16 amino acids. CDR3 in amino acids: CASSQGVAEATDTQYF. In nucleotides, the CDR3 is TGCGCCAGCAGCCAAGGAGTAGCGGAGGCCACAGATACGCAGTATTTT.

The chain recombines TRBV2 with TRBJ2-3; a weak D match, TRBD2 (6 bases). The germline V gene encodes CDR1 SNHLY and CDR2 FYNNEI. The CDR3 covers 11 residues. V was pared by 7 bases and J by 7 bases, with 9 bases between. The CDR3 reads CASTGVNTQYF. The CDR3, as DNA: TGTGCCAGCACGGGGGTAAATACGCAGTATTTT.

This rearrangement joins TRBV9 to TRBJ2-2; TRBD1 agrees at 7 bases. V trimming: 4 bases; J trimming: 4 bases; junction bases outside the gene matches: 13. CDR1 is SGDLS and CDR2 is YYNGEE in the germline V gene. The CDR3 loop spans 17 amino acids. CDR3 loop: CASSKSTTGAGTGELFF. CDR3 DNA: TGTGCCAGCAGCAAATCCACCACAGGGGCTGGCACCGGGGAGCTGTTTTTT.

The chain joins TRBV19 to TRBJ1-5; D gene ambiguous. The V gene's germline CDR1 is LNHDA and CDR2 SQIVND (reference sequence). The CDR3 contains 14 residues. Trimming took off 6 bases at V and 7 bases at J, with 16 bases between the two ends. This CDR3 reads CASSLSTLGQPQHF. CDR3 coding DNA: TGTGCCAGTAGCCTCTCGACCCTCGGGCAGCCCCAGCATTTT.

CDR3 nucleotides: TGTGCCAGCAGTAACGGCGGGGCAGGGACAGATACGCAGTATTTT. This codes for CASSNGGAGTDTQYF. The gene calls are TRBV28 and TRBJ2-3; D is possibly TRBD2 (6 bases). The germline gives CDR1 MDHEN, CDR2 SYDVKM. V was shortened by 5 bases and J by 3 bases, with 15 bases between the two germline ends. This CDR3 region has 15 residues.

J is TRBJ2-5 and V is TRBV2; 12 nucleotides line up with TRBD1. The DNA matches TRBJ2-7 better at its end, which makes the J call doubtful. Germline-derived CDR1 and CDR2 are SNHLY and FYNNEI. The CDR3 is made up of 13 amino acids. The CDR3 DNA follows: TGTGCCAGCACGGGACAGGGGGCTTACGAGCAGTACTTC. The encoded protein is CASTGQGAYEQYF.

The V gene is TRBV19, the J gene TRBJ1-4; the D gene is possibly TRBD1 (6 bases). The CDR3 totals 13 residues. CDR1 and CDR2 from the germline V gene are LNHDA and SQIVND (reference sequence). The V end was cut by 3 bases, the J end by 7 bases, with 9 bases between. This CDR3 reads CASSIQGSEKLFF. The CDR3 bases are TGTGCCAGTAGTATCCAGGGGAGTGAAAAACTGTTTTTT.